This TCR beta chain was found in a study of control samples from healthy donors and cancer patients (dated by TCRdb to 2020 to 2022). Libraries were made using the immunoSEQ multiplex PCR assay. TCRdb's version of the immuneACCESS table is confined to in-frame rearrangements and falls short of the full clone set. An unresolved V gene accounts for under half of the shortfall where checked; the remainder is of unknown origin. Counted in this sample were 100,000 to 150,000 clones; more than 85% of them appeared once. Less than 9% of the sample is in the top ten clones. Unmatched junction bases come to 8, with V trimmed by 6 bases and J by 0 bases. The germline V gene (reference sequence) specifies PRHDT as CDR1 and FYEKMQ as CDR2. The CDR3, from cysteine to phenylalanine, totals 15 residues. Only the CDR3 DNA is retained, 45 bases long and in frame from the first base. Note on this clone: Its antigen is still unknown. No base quality values were provided; no much bigger clone lies one nucleotide off.

Sequenced: blood. The sequence is built from TRBV13 and TRBJ2-7; 7 junctional bases match TRBD2. The receptor was derived from a woman between 18 and 29 years old in good health. The sequenced DNA is TGTGCCAGCAGGGGAGGGGCTAGCGGCTCCTACGAGCAGTACTTC. It translates as CASRGGASGSYEQYF. With all but the CDR3 taken from the reference TRBV13 and TRBJ2-7 genes, the full variable domain is: AAGVIQSPRHLIKEKRETATLKCYPIPRHDTVYWYQQGPGQDPQFLISFYEKMQSDKGSIPDRFSAQQFSDYHSELNMSSLELGDSALYFCASRGGASGSYEQYFGPGTRLTVT.